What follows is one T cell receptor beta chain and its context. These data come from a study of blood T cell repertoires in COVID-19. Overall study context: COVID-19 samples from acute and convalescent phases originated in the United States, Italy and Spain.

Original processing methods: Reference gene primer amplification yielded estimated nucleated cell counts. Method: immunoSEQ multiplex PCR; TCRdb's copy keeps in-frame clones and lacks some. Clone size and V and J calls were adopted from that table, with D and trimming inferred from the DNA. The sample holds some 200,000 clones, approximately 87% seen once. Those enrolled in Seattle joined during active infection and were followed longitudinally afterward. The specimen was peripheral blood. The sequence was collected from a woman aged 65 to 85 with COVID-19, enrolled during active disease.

The CDR3 protein is CASSVVSGTDEAFF. The CDR3 DNA reads TGTGCCAGCAGCGTAGTATCCGGGACAGATGAAGCTTTCTTT. The V call is TRBV9, the J call TRBJ1-1; 7 nucleotides match TRBD1. The ends lost 0 bases at V and 7 bases at J; junction bases unmatched: 6. The germline CDR1 and CDR2 sequences are SGDLS and YYNGEE. This CDR3 has 14 residues.